These T cell receptor beta chains were read from a single sample in a study of T cell repertoires in aging, cancer and after chemotherapy. TCRdb re-derived calls from the multiplex PCR reads in MiXCR, one entry per CDR3 protein. This table has several thousand distinct CDR3 sequences, approximately 30% appearing once. Sequencing was performed on blood. The receptors originated from a human donor in good health. Each CDR3 is given with its conserved first and last residue. The D gene is left open where the match is weak. The size of a clone is reported for some rows only, either as once, few or many, or as a class for expanded clones.

d_gene: NA
j_gene: TRBJ2-6
v_gene: TRBV29-1
abundance: large
CDR3nt: TGCAGCGTTGAAGGGGGCTCTGGGGCCAACGTCCTGACTTTC
CDR3aa: CSVEGGSGANVLTF

d_gene: NA
j_gene: TRBJ1-5
v_gene: TRBV19
abundance: NA
CDR3nt: TGTGCCAGTAGTAAAGGTAGCAATCAGCCCCAGCATTTT
CDR3aa: CASSKGSNQPQHF

d_gene: TRBD2
j_gene: TRBJ2-5
v_gene: TRBV18
abundance: NA
CDR3nt: TGTGCCAGCTCACCCGGGAGGGCCCCAGAGACCCAGTACTTC
CDR3aa: CASSPGRAPETQYF

d_gene: NA
j_gene: TRBJ2-4
v_gene: TRBV27
abundance: once
CDR3nt: TGTGCCAGCAGTCTTTCGAAGGATAGGGCAGTGGCCAAAAACATTCAGTACTTC
CDR3aa: CASSLSKDRAVAKNIQYF

d_gene: NA
j_gene: TRBJ1-4
v_gene: TRBV6-2/TRBV6-3
abundance: NA
CDR3nt: TGTGCCAGCAGTTACAGTACGGAGAAACTGTTTTTT
CDR3aa: CASSYSTEKLFF

d_gene: NA
j_gene: TRBJ2-7
v_gene: TRBV12-3/TRBV12-4
abundance: NA
CDR3nt: TGTGCCAGCAGTTTTAAGCAGTGGGGGGCCGAGCAGTACTTC
CDR3aa: CASSFKQWGAEQYF

d_gene: TRBD2
j_gene: TRBJ2-1
v_gene: TRBV14
abundance: NA
CDR3nt: TGTGCCAGCAGCCCACGGACTAGCGGGGAAGGGCAGTTCTTC
CDR3aa: CASSPRTSGEGQFF

d_gene: NA
j_gene: TRBJ2-1
v_gene: TRBV30
abundance: few
CDR3nt: TGTGCCTGGAGACTCAGATACTACAATGAGCAGTTCTTC
CDR3aa: CAWRLRYYNEQFF

d_gene: NA
j_gene: TRBJ2-7
v_gene: TRBV5-4
abundance: NA
CDR3nt: TGTGCCAGCAGCGGCAGGGGTTACCCCTACGAGCAGTACTTC
CDR3aa: CASSGRGYPYEQYF

d_gene: NA
j_gene: TRBJ2-7
v_gene: TRBV6-2/TRBV6-3
abundance: NA
CDR3nt: TGTGCCAGCAGTCCCCGACAATACGAGCAGTACTTC
CDR3aa: CASSPRQYEQYF

d_gene: TRBD1
j_gene: TRBJ1-4
v_gene: TRBV5-1
abundance: few
CDR3nt: TGCGCCAGCAGCTCCGTCCCGGGACAGGGGGCAGAACTGTTTTTT
CDR3aa: CASSSVPGQGAELFF

d_gene: TRBD2
j_gene: TRBJ2-1
v_gene: TRBV5-1
abundance: NA
CDR3nt: TGCGCCAGCTCCGCTAGCGGTAACTCCTACAATGAGCAGTTCTTC
CDR3aa: CASSASGNSYNEQFF

d_gene: NA
j_gene: TRBJ2-7
v_gene: TRBV7-9
abundance: NA
CDR3nt: TGTGCCAGCAGACGCGACAGGAGCTACGAGCAGTACTTC
CDR3aa: CASRRDRSYEQYF

d_gene: NA
j_gene: TRBJ2-3
v_gene: TRBV10-3
abundance: medium-sized
CDR3nt: TGTGCCATCGGTTCACCGACTACATTTAGCGGAGATACGCAGTATTTT
CDR3aa: CAIGSPTTFSGDTQYF

d_gene: NA
j_gene: TRBJ1-5
v_gene: TRBV6-2/TRBV6-3
abundance: NA
CDR3nt: TGTGCCAGCAGTTACGAGGGCAGGTACAATCAGCCCCAGCATTTT
CDR3aa: CASSYEGRYNQPQHF

d_gene: TRBD1
j_gene: TRBJ1-4
v_gene: TRBV18
abundance: NA
CDR3nt: TGTGCCAGCTCACCAGCCGGGACAGGGGATGAAAAACTGTTTTTT
CDR3aa: CASSPAGTGDEKLFF

d_gene: NA
j_gene: TRBJ1-1
v_gene: TRBV7-9
abundance: NA
CDR3nt: TGTGCCAGCAGCCCTACGACCTCCATTTCGAACACTGAAGCTTTCTTT
CDR3aa: CASSPTTSISNTEAFF

d_gene: NA
j_gene: TRBJ1-4
v_gene: TRBV27
abundance: NA
CDR3nt: TGTGCCAGCAGGATGGGGGCGTCTAATGAAAAACTGTTTTTT
CDR3aa: CASRMGASNEKLFF

d_gene: NA
j_gene: TRBJ2-3
v_gene: TRBV6-2/TRBV6-3
abundance: medium-sized
CDR3nt: TGTGCCAGCAGTTACTCGAATACCCGTTCGTCGGGGCAGTATTTT
CDR3aa: CASSYSNTRSSGQYF

d_gene: TRBD1
j_gene: TRBJ1-1
v_gene: TRBV7-6
abundance: few
CDR3nt: TGTGCCAGCAGCGTCCAGGGGGGGACTGAAGCTTTCTTT
CDR3aa: CASSVQGGTEAFF

d_gene: NA
j_gene: TRBJ1-5
v_gene: TRBV27
abundance: few
CDR3nt: TGTGCCAGCAGTTTTGGAGCGCCGGGCAATCAGCCCCAGCATTTT
CDR3aa: CASSFGAPGNQPQHF

d_gene: NA
j_gene: TRBJ1-3
v_gene: TRBV30
abundance: medium-sized
CDR3nt: TGTGCCTGGTCCGAGCAGGCGATCTCTGGAAACACCATATATTTT
CDR3aa: CAWSEQAISGNTIYF

d_gene: TRBD2
j_gene: TRBJ2-1
v_gene: TRBV6-5
abundance: medium-sized
CDR3nt: TGTGCCAGCTCCGTCCGACTAGCGGGGGATAATGAGCAGTTCTTC
CDR3aa: CASSVRLAGDNEQFF

d_gene: NA
j_gene: TRBJ2-3
v_gene: TRBV19
abundance: large
CDR3nt: TGTGCCAGTAGTATAGTAGGGCATACTAGCACAGATACGCAGTATTTT
CDR3aa: CASSIVGHTSTDTQYF

d_gene: TRBD2
j_gene: TRBJ2-3
v_gene: TRBV29-1
abundance: NA
CDR3nt: TGCAGCGTGACTAGCGGGAGTGGGGCAGATACGCAGTATTTT
CDR3aa: CSVTSGSGADTQYF

d_gene: NA
j_gene: TRBJ1-5
v_gene: TRBV5-5
abundance: few
CDR3nt: TGTGCCAGCAGCTTGGACAGCAATCAGCCCCAGCATTTT
CDR3aa: CASSLDSNQPQHF

d_gene: TRBD1
j_gene: TRBJ2-3
v_gene: TRBV5-6
abundance: once
CDR3nt: TGTGCCAGCAGCTCGCCACAGGGGAAGATTACAGATACGCAGTATTTT
CDR3aa: CASSSPQGKITDTQYF

d_gene: NA
j_gene: TRBJ1-2
v_gene: TRBV29-1
abundance: medium-sized
CDR3nt: TGCAGCTACGGGGGGGCGGGTGGCTACACCTTC
CDR3aa: CSYGGAGGYTF

d_gene: NA
j_gene: TRBJ1-2
v_gene: TRBV24-1
abundance: NA
CDR3nt: TGTGCCACCAGTGAGAGAGGGGGACTCTATGGCTACACCTTC
CDR3aa: CATSERGGLYGYTF

d_gene: TRBD2
j_gene: TRBJ2-3
v_gene: TRBV6-1
abundance: medium-sized
CDR3nt: TGTGCCAGCAGTGAAGTATCCGGCGGGAGGACAGATACGCAGTATTTT
CDR3aa: CASSEVSGGRTDTQYF

d_gene: NA
j_gene: TRBJ1-3
v_gene: TRBV15
abundance: NA
CDR3nt: TGTGCCACCAGCAGAGATAAAGTCAGGCCTAGCTCTGGAAACACCATATATTTT
CDR3aa: CATSRDKVRPSSGNTIYF

d_gene: NA
j_gene: TRBJ2-3
v_gene: TRBV6-1
abundance: NA
CDR3nt: TGTGCCAGCAGTTACAGGGACACTAGCACAGATACGCAGTATTTT
CDR3aa: CASSYRDTSTDTQYF

d_gene: NA
j_gene: TRBJ2-1
v_gene: TRBV5-4
abundance: few
CDR3nt: TGTGCCAGCAGCTTACAGGTTTACAATGAGCAGTTCTTC
CDR3aa: CASSLQVYNEQFF

d_gene: NA
j_gene: TRBJ2-7
v_gene: TRBV5-6
abundance: medium-sized
CDR3nt: TGTGCCAGCAGCTTGGGCCCGCTGGGATCCTACGAGCAGTACTTC
CDR3aa: CASSLGPLGSYEQYF

d_gene: TRBD1
j_gene: TRBJ1-4
v_gene: TRBV19
abundance: medium-sized
CDR3nt: TGTGCCAGTAGTCCAGGGACAGGGTTTGAAAAACTGTTTTTT
CDR3aa: CASSPGTGFEKLFF

d_gene: NA
j_gene: TRBJ1-2
v_gene: TRBV6-2/TRBV6-3
abundance: NA
CDR3nt: TGTGCCAGCACTCTACGGGGAAGGGAGGAGAGCTACACCTTC
CDR3aa: CASTLRGREESYTF

d_gene: TRBD1
j_gene: TRBJ1-3
v_gene: TRBV10-3
abundance: NA
CDR3nt: TGTGCCGCAACAGGGACAGGGGAACGGACCATATATTTT
CDR3aa: CAATGTGERTIYF

d_gene: TRBD2
j_gene: TRBJ2-1
v_gene: TRBV6-4
abundance: NA
CDR3nt: TGTGCCAGCAGTGACTCGGGGACTAGGGAACTCAATGAGCAGTTCTTC
CDR3aa: CASSDSGTRELNEQFF

d_gene: NA
j_gene: TRBJ1-5
v_gene: TRBV12-3/TRBV12-4
abundance: few
CDR3nt: TGTGCCAGCAGCCCGGACTCAAACAATCAGCCCCAGCATTTT
CDR3aa: CASSPDSNNQPQHF

d_gene: NA
j_gene: TRBJ2-7
v_gene: TRBV5-6
abundance: medium-sized
CDR3nt: TGTGCCAGCAGCTTGGTGGAGACCTACGAGCAGTACTTC
CDR3aa: CASSLVETYEQYF

d_gene: TRBD1
j_gene: TRBJ2-7
v_gene: TRBV15
abundance: medium-sized
CDR3nt: TGTGCCACCAGCAGAGACAGGGGGCACGAGCAGTACTTC
CDR3aa: CATSRDRGHEQYF

d_gene: NA
j_gene: TRBJ1-6
v_gene: TRBV27
abundance: NA
CDR3nt: TGTGCCAGCAGCCCTCTGGGGGGGGCGCCCCTCCACTTT
CDR3aa: CASSPLGGAPLHF

d_gene: NA
j_gene: TRBJ2-7
v_gene: TRBV6-5
abundance: medium-sized
CDR3nt: TGTGCCAGCAGTTACGACCCAGGGACCTACGAGCAGTACTTC
CDR3aa: CASSYDPGTYEQYF

d_gene: NA
j_gene: TRBJ2-5
v_gene: TRBV19
abundance: medium-sized
CDR3nt: TGTACCAGTAGTTGGGGGGCCGGTGAGACCCAGTACTTC
CDR3aa: CTSSWGAGETQYF

d_gene: NA
j_gene: TRBJ2-4
v_gene: TRBV15
abundance: medium-sized
CDR3nt: TGTGCCACCAGCAGAGATCTACAGAGCATTCAGTACTTC
CDR3aa: CATSRDLQSIQYF